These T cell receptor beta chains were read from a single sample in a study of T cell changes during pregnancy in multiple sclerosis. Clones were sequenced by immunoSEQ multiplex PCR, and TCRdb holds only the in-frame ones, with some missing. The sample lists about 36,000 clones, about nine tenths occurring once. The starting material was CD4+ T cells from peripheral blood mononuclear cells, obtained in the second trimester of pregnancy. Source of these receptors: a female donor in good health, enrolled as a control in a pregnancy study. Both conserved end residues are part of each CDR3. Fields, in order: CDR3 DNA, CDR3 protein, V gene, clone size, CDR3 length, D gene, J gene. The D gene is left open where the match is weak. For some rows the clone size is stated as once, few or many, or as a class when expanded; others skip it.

TGTGCCAGCAGTCCGAGGTTTAACACCGGGGAGCTGTTTTTT,CASSPRFNTGELFF,TRBV6-1,.,14,.,TRBJ2-2
TGTGCCAGCACCTCGGGACAGGGATACGAGCAGTACTTC,CASTSGQGYEQYF,TRBV6-1,.,13,TRBD1,TRBJ2-7
TGTGCCAGCAGCCAAGGGACTAGCGGGACCTCCCAAGAGACCCAGTACTTC,CASSQGTSGTSQETQYF,TRBV4-2,once,17,TRBD2,TRBJ2-5
TGTGCCAGCAGCTCTATACGTCCAACGTTCTTC,CASSSIRPTFF,TRBV28,.,11,.,TRBJ2-1
TGTGCCAGCAGTGCGGCGGGGACAGGGATCAATCAGCCCCAGCATTTT,CASSAAGTGINQPQHF,TRBV6-1,.,16,TRBD1,TRBJ1-5
TGTGCCAGCAGCCTTGGAGGACAGGGCAATCAGCCCCAGCATTTT,CASSLGGQGNQPQHF,TRBV5-5,.,15,TRBD1,TRBJ1-5
TGCAGTGCACTTACTAGCGGCCAGCAGTTCTTC,CSALTSGQQFF,TRBV20-1,.,11,TRBD2,TRBJ2-1
TGTGCCAGCAGCTTAGTAGGAGCGGGAGGAGATGAGCAGTTCTTC,CASSLVGAGGDEQFF,TRBV11-3,.,15,TRBD2,TRBJ2-1
TGTGCCAGCAGTTTGAGGACAGGGGGCGATAACACTGAAGCTTTCTTT,CASSLRTGGDNTEAFF,TRBV28,.,16,TRBD1,TRBJ1-1
TGTGCCAGCAGCTTAGACGGCGGTCCGCTTCAAGAGACCCAGTACTTC,CASSLDGGPLQETQYF,TRBV7-2,.,16,.,TRBJ2-5
TGTGCCAGCAGTCGGGACAGGATGAACACTGAAGCTTTCTTT,CASSRDRMNTEAFF,TRBV7-2,.,14,TRBD1,TRBJ1-1
TGTGCCAGCAGTTCCCCTCGGAACAGGGGGGGGGACGTCCTGACTTTC,CASSSPRNRGGDVLTF,TRBV27,.,16,.,TRBJ2-6
TGTGCCAGTAAAGCGGGGTTAAACACCGGGGAGCTGTTTTTT,CASKAGLNTGELFF,TRBV28,.,14,TRBD2,TRBJ2-2
TGTGCCAGCAGCCTAGTACGACAGACAGCTTTCTTT,CASSLVRQTAFF,TRBV9,.,12,.,TRBJ1-1
TGTGCCACCAAAGCGTGGCGTACCAACACTGAAGCTTTCTTT,CATKAWRTNTEAFF,TRBV27,.,14,.,TRBJ1-1
TGTGCCAGCAGCTTGAGACAGGGGGTTTCTCATACGCAGTATTTT,CASSLRQGVSHTQYF,TRBV11-3,.,15,TRBD1,TRBJ2-3
TGTGCCAGTAGGCGGGGCTGGGAGGCCGGGGAGCTGTTTTTT,CASRRGWEAGELFF,TRBV19,.,14,.,TRBJ2-2
TGTGCCAGCAGTCTATTAGGACAGGGATATGGCTACACCTTC,CASSLLGQGYGYTF,TRBV6-6,.,14,TRBD1,TRBJ1-2
TGCGCCAGCAGCCGCGGGGGGACGAGCTCCTACGAGCAGTACTTC,CASSRGGTSSYEQYF,TRBV5-1,.,15,TRBD2,TRBJ2-7
TGTGCCAGCAGACCAGGGGGCGTGTCACCCCTCCACTTT,CASRPGGVSPLHF,TRBV28,once,13,TRBD1,TRBJ1-6
TGTGCCAGCAGTCCCCTCAGGGAATCTAGGATGAATCAGCCCCAGCATTTT,CASSPLRESRMNQPQHF,TRBV27,.,17,.,TRBJ1-5
TGTGCCATCTTAAGGGACAGAGAGAACACTGAAGCTTTCTTT,CAILRDRENTEAFF,TRBV10-3,.,14,TRBD1,TRBJ1-1
TGTGCCAGTAACCCTCAGGTATCAGATACGCAGTATTTT,CASNPQVSDTQYF,TRBV19,.,13,.,TRBJ2-3
TGTGCCAGCAGCGTAGATAGCGGGGGAGCAGATACGCAGTATTTT,CASSVDSGGADTQYF,TRBV9,.,15,TRBD2,TRBJ2-3
TGTGCCAGCAGCTTATCAGGGGAGAATACGCAGTATTTT,CASSLSGENTQYF,TRBV11-2,.,13,.,TRBJ2-3
TGTGCCAGCAGTTCGGCCGGGACAGACAGCTATGGCTACACCTTC,CASSSAGTDSYGYTF,TRBV28,.,15,TRBD1,TRBJ1-2
TGTGCCAGCAGCTTAGCTGGAGCCGGCTTGGGCTACACCTTC,CASSLAGAGLGYTF,TRBV7-2,once,14,.,TRBJ1-2
TGTGCCAGCAGTGAAGCATGGCGGGCCCGCACAGATACGCAGTATTTT,CASSEAWRARTDTQYF,TRBV6-1,.,16,.,TRBJ2-3
TGTGCCAGCAGCCAGGGACTAGCGGGGGGTTCAGATACGCAGTATTTT,CASSQGLAGGSDTQYF,TRBV5-4,.,16,TRBD2,TRBJ2-3
TGCAGCGTCTTATCCGGGACAGGGGTCAACTATGGCTACACCTTC,CSVLSGTGVNYGYTF,TRBV29-1,.,15,TRBD1,TRBJ1-2
TGTGCCAGCACAACAGGGCCCACAGATACGCAGTATTTT,CASTTGPTDTQYF,TRBV9,.,13,.,TRBJ2-3
TGTGCCAGCAGACCAGACAGGGGGCGAAGTCAGCCCCAGCATTTT,CASRPDRGRSQPQHF,TRBV28,.,15,TRBD1,TRBJ1-5
TGTGCCAGCAGCTACCTGACAGGGTGGCAAGAGACCCAGTACTTC,CASSYLTGWQETQYF,TRBV9,.,15,TRBD1,TRBJ2-5
TGTGCCAGCTCACGGAACAGCCGCGTGAACACTGAAGCTTTCTTT,CASSRNSRVNTEAFF,TRBV18,.,15,.,TRBJ1-1
TGCAGCGCAGGGACTAGCAGTCAAGAGACCCAGTACTTC,CSAGTSSQETQYF,TRBV29-1,.,13,TRBD2,TRBJ2-5
TGTGCCAGCAGCCCGGGACAGGTCCGTGGCTACACCTTC,CASSPGQVRGYTF,TRBV7-6,.,13,TRBD1,TRBJ1-2
TGCGCCAGCAGCTTGGAGATTGACTCCGAGCAGTACTTC,CASSLEIDSEQYF,TRBV5-1,once,13,.,TRBJ2-7
TGTGCCAGCGGGGTGACAGTCCAAGAGACCCAGTACTTC,CASGVTVQETQYF,TRBV7-3,.,13,.,TRBJ2-5